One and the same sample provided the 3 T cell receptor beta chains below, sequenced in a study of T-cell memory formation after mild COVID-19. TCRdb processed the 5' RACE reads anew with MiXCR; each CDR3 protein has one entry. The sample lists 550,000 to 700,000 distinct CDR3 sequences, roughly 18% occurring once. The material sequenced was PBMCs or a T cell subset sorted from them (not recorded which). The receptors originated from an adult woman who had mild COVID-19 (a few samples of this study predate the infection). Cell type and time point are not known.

CDR3 loop: CASSPLGDVAYEQYF. The CDR3 coding sequence is TGTGCCAGCAGCCCCCTAGGAGACGTTGCCTACGAGCAGTACTTC. The chain links TRBV14 to TRBJ2-7; D gene unclear. The CDR3 sequence is 15 residues long. V was clipped by 4 bases and J by 2 bases, with 15 bases between them. Germline CDR1 and CDR2: SGHDN and FVKESK.

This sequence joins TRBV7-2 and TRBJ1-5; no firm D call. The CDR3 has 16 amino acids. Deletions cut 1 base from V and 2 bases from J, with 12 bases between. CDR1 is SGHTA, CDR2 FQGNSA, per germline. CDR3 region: CASSLEGSRGNQPQHF. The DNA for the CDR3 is TGTGCCAGCAGCTTAGAGGGCTCCCGCGGCAATCAGCCCCAGCATTTT.

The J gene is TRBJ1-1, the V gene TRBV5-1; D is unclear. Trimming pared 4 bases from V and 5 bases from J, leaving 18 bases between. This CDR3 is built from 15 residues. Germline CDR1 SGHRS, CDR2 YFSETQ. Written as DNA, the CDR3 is TGCGCCAGCAGCGACCCGGCCTTCGAAGGAACTGAAGCTTTCTTT. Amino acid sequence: CASSDPAFEGTEAFF.